This TCR beta chain stems from a study of beta chain features in type 1 diabetes (dated by TCRdb to 2016 to 2018). Looking at the study overall: Mean age, gender distribution, total cell number and subset yield did not differ between patients and healthy donors. A total of some 110 million sorted cells were examined across all samples, and the number of cells per subset was strongly correlated with RNA yield. The study compared the TCRB repertoires of sorted circulating CD4+ T cell subsets in recently diagnosed type 1 diabetes patients with those in matched healthy donors. Regulatory and stem cell-like memory subsets were isolated from only 8 patients and about 8 healthy donors, whereas naive and central memory subsets came from all 30 or so donors. Overall study outcomes, separate from this receptor: PCR may preferentially amplify shorter templates, but because patient and control samples were amplified and corrected together, any resulting skew would affect both groups equally. Only small numbers of individuals were included in the HLA sub-analyses, which left unresolved whether HLA type had any influence on TCRB rearrangement. At VDJ recombination sites, patients with type 1 diabetes made fewer insertions and deleted more nucleotides, a pattern implying thymic rearrangement abnormalities. Because cDNA was sequenced instead of genomic DNA, activated cells with high expression could be over-represented, although the groups did not differ in activation or CD3 levels. In all four CD4+ subsets, TCRB CDR3 length was moderately but significantly shorter in type 1 diabetes patients. Naive, central memory and regulatory TCRB repertoires appeared more similar among patients than among healthy donors.

As for this clone: This clone's antigen is unknown. One base away there is no much larger clone; base qualities are not given.

The CDR3 covers 14 residues, taking in both the cysteine and the phenylalanine. This entry keeps only the CDR3 DNA: 42 bases, framed from base 1. V and J are truncated by 6 bases and 6 bases respectively, leaving an intervening sequence of 15 bases. CDR1 LNHDA and CDR2 SQIVND were looked up in the germline V gene (reference sequence). The High Capacity cDNA Reverse Transcription Kit was used to reverse transcribe all of the isolated RNA, meaning that expressed TCRB transcripts were what got sequenced. Deep immunoSEQ sequencing was applied to naive, central memory and regulatory T cell samples, giving an average of roughly 3.5 million total reads per sample. Sorted cells were lysed in RLT buffer and RNA was extracted with DNase-treated RNeasy Micro or Mini kits, depending on cell number. To prevent cross-contamination, each cell subset was processed individually, whereas patient and healthy donor samples were processed jointly. Using the immunoSEQ multiplex PCR, TCRB sequences were amplified from cDNA into 87-bp fragments spanning the CDR3 region. The amplicons were sequenced using the Illumina HiSeq platform. The study's own analysis went as follows. PCR bias was computationally corrected using synthetic template baselines, reads within Hamming distance 2 were collapsed, and singletons that could not be merged were discarded. Reads were aligned against IMGT so that V, D and J genes, CDR3 length and insertions or deletions at six rearrangement sites could be assigned. Clonotype counts were normalized to sorted cell number within each subset before computing true diversity and Gini coefficients with the tcR R package. The overlap coefficient, calculated on TCRB nucleotide sequences, was used to quantify repertoire sharing. The immuneACCESS repertoire file appears here via TCRdb, limited to in-frame rearrangements. These files lack a portion of the clones; in checked studies, under half of the deficit traces to unresolved V genes, and the cause of the others is not known. That table gives V, J and clone size, and the DNA gave D and trimming. The sample records about 150,000 clones, roughly 8% of which are singletons. Clones ranked in the top ten supply around 0.94% of the sample.

Each donor gave one peripheral blood draw, averaging approximately 110 mL, which was collected into heparinised tubes. Naive, central memory, regulatory and stem cell-like memory CD4+ T cells were sorted on a BD FACSAria II using a panel including CD45RO, CCR7, CD25, CD127, CD95 and CD27. Purity was above 95% for every sorted population. PBMCs were isolated immediately by Lymphoprep density gradient centrifugation and stained directly without culture. To minimize batch effects, samples were stained and sorted in pairs, one healthy donor with one patient per experiment. Sequences were obtained from central memory CD4+ T cells from blood. In this chain, TRBV19 is recombined with TRBJ2-1; D gene: possibly TRBD1, on 6 matching bases. The TCR comes from a woman in her 40s with type 1 diabetes. The encoded CDR3 is CASRRQGSSNEQFF. At the DNA level, the sequence is TGTGCCAGTAGACGGCAGGGGAGTAGCAATGAGCAGTTCTTC.